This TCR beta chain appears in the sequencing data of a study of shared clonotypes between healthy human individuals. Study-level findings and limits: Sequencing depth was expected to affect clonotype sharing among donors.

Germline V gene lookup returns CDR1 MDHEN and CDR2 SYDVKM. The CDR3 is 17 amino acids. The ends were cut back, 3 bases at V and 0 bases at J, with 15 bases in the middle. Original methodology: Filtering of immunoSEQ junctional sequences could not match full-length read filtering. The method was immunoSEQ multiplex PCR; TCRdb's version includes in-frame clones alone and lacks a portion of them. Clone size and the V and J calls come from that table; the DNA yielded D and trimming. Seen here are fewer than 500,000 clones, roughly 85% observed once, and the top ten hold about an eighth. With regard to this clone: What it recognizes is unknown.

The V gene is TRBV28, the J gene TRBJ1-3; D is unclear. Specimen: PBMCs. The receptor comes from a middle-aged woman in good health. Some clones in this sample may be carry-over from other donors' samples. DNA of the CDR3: TGTGCCAGCAGTTTCTACCGCGTGGTGGTCTCTGGAAACACCATATATTTT. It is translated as CASSFYRVVVSGNTIYF.